The subject of this entry is one T cell receptor (beta chain). It lacks a known antigen. Base qualities are not recorded, but no much larger clone differs from it by a single base. Each collaborating institution followed its own protocols to collect whole blood in K2EDTA tubes. Collaborator samples were shipped for TCRbeta analysis as frozen whole blood, isolated PBMCs, or DNA extracted from either sample type. The data were taken from a study of blood T cell repertoires in COVID-19 (dated by TCRdb to the early 2020s). About the study as a whole: Collaborator samples came from the United States, Italy and Spain and covered acute and convalescent phases of COVID-19. The prospective study material was composed of cDNA or gDNA derived from T cells, B-cell-depleted T cells, or PBMCs. Subjects who had been exposed to COVID-19, were actively infected with it, or had recovered from it provided the deeply sampled blood TCRbeta repertoires that made up the dataset. The repertoires were released in a freely available public database intended as a resource for research on the immune response to SARS-CoV-2. The samples were drawn from the first 160 participants of the ongoing ImmuneRACE study and from 1,200 or so subjects provided by 6 global collaborators. Nearly every sample came with metadata listing a de-identified subject ID, COVID-19 status, age in years and sex. HLA class I and class II types, where available, came from metadata supplied by the sample provider rather than from assay-based typing.

TCRbeta CDR3 regions were amplified from genomic DNA by means of the immunoSEQ Assay, a bias-controlled multiplex PCR. On the authors' methods: The number of nucleated cells in each sample was estimated by amplification of reference gene primers within the assay. To quantify the absolute abundance of each unique TCRbeta CDR3 rearrangement, sequence reads were collapsed and filtered. Productive Simpson clonality was computed per sample as the square root of Simpson's diversity index over productive rearrangements. In its TCRdb copy, this immuneACCESS table keeps in-frame sequences only and misses some clones. Where compared with another copy, unresolved V genes explain less than half of these, and the others have no known cause. V and J calls and clone size follow that table, whereas D and trimming were derived from the DNA. In this sample the table shows almost 50,000 clones, 84% of which occur a single time. In total, the top ten clones hold around 1.5% of the sample.

Points the paper makes about the study in general: The amount of clinical and demographic metadata varied by source and participant and was provided uncurated.

The sequenced sample was peripheral blood. This TCR derives from a man in his fifties with acute or convalescent COVID-19.

The bases read TGTGCCAGCAGCGCACAGGGTTCTGGGGCCAACGTCCTGACTTTC. Translated, it gives CASSAQGSGANVLTF. This receptor chain uses TRBV7-2 and TRBJ2-6; tentative D gene TRBD1, with 6 bases matching. The CDR3 goes from the cysteine to the phenylalanine over 15 residues. The only DNA kept is the CDR3, 45 bases in frame from the first base. V loses 5 bases, J loses 1 base, and the germline ends lie 9 bases apart. The germline V gene supplies CDR1 SGHTA and CDR2 FQGNSA.